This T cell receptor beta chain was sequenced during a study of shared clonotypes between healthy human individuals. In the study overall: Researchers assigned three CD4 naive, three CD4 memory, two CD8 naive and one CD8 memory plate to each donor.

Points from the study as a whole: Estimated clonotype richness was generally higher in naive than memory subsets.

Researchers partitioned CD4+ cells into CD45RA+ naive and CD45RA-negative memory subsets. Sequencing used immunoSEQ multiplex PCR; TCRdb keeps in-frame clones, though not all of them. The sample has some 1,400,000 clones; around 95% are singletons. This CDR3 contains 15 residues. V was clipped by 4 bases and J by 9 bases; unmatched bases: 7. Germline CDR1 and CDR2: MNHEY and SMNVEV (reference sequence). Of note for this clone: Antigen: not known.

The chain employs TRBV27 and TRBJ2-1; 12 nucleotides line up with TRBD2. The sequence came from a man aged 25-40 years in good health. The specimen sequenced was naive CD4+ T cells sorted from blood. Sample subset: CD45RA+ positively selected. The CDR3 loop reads CASSSRLAGASEQFF. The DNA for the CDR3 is TGTGCCAGCAGTTCCCGACTAGCGGGGGCATCTGAGCAGTTCTTC.